The clone carrying this T cell receptor (beta chain) has ten or more counts. Its antigen is currently unknown. The V end lost 2 bases, the J end lost 8 bases, and 6 bases lay between the germline ends. CDR1 and CDR2 (germline): MNHEY, SVGEGT. The CDR3 loop spans 11 amino acids. The time point: patch test 1, 2 weeks after DPC sensitization. This sample's treatment: therapeutic diphenylcyclopropenone sensitization with weekly scalp DPC. Donors, patients with alopecia ranging from 18 to 70 years old and judged suitable for DPC, provided samples. The data derive from a study of human T cells and chemical hapten exposure. Whole-study results and caveats: Expanded TCRs clustered into significantly more large CDR3 similarity groups than controls, the analysis revealed. DPC sensitization did not alter TCRs above 1 in 1000 frequency. Given that the donors had alopecia, their immune response may differ from that seen in healthy people.

TCRdb re-called the RACE reads through MiXCR, storing one row per CDR3 protein. The table records 100,000 to 150,000 distinct CDR3 sequences, approximately 15% of them present only once. The gene calls are TRBV6-2 or TRBV6-3 and TRBJ1-1, with D possibly being TRBD1 (6 bases). The sequence derives from a man aged 18-30 years with alopecia areata. Some clones in this sample may be carry-over from other donors' samples. The material was whole blood, obtained in connection with sensitization to the hapten diphenylcyclopropenone (DPC). CDR3 coding DNA: TGTGCCAGCAGTTACGGGACAGAAGCTTTCTTT. Translating it yields CASSYGTEAFF.